This is a list of T cell receptor beta chains from one sample in a study of CXCR3-negative and CXCR3-positive naive CD8 T cells. TCRdb re-called the 5' RACE reads and catalogs CDR3 proteins one per entry, DNA excluded. This specimen shows about 56,000 distinct CDR3 sequences; the ten leading clones hold less than 25%. Sequenced sample: memory CD8+ T cells from blood. These receptors were collected from a human donor in good health. Some clones in this sample may be carry-over from other donors' samples. CDR3s include the opening cysteine and the closing phenylalanine or tryptophan.

TRBJ2-1,TRBV9,15,CASSATPAADYEQFF
TRBJ1-1,TRBV7-3,15,CASSLNSGMNTEAFF
TRBJ1-2,TRBV15,16,CATSRDPRRHNYGYTF
TRBJ1-1,TRBV19,13,CASRGTGITEAFF
TRBJ2-7,TRBV7-9,13,CASSRRSSYEQYF
TRBJ2-1,TRBV27,14,CASSPFLGYNEQFF
TRBJ2-7,TRBV2,14,CASSRTGDSYEQYF
TRBJ1-1,TRBV5-6,12,CASTSGGTEAFF
TRBJ1-1,TRBV7-9,22,CASSLGGFRDSGDRGLNTEAFF
TRBJ2-5,TRBV12-3/TRBV12-4,17,CASSLVPLAGKQETQYF
TRBJ2-5,TRBV7-9,16,CATDLVDRGVQETQYF
TRBJ1-1,TRBV20-1,13,CSATSSGVTEAFF
TRBJ2-7,TRBV6-5,11,CASTSSYEQYF
TRBJ2-7,TRBV12-3/TRBV12-4,15,CASSLGLAEAYEQYF
TRBJ2-7,TRBV20-1,11,CSALSGVEQYF
TRBJ2-2,TRBV29-1,13,CSVFGGFPGELFF
TRBJ2-7,TRBV21-1,15,CASSNRRLGSYEQYF
TRBJ2-1,TRBV7-9,15,CASPPVSSSYNEQFF
TRBJ2-7,TRBV14,15,CASSQGTGGSYEQYF
TRBJ2-3,TRBV29-1,13,CSAKTGGTDTQYF
TRBJ2-3,TRBV5-1,15,CASSGGGAGTDTQYF
TRBJ2-1,TRBV7-9,14,CASSLAGGPDEQFF
TRBJ1-5,TRBV27,16,CASTLVGGVSNQPQHF
TRBJ2-1,TRBV5-5,14,CASSPEGGSNEQFF
TRBJ1-1,TRBV29-1,14,CSVESRQGHTEAFF
TRBJ1-1,TRBV12-3/TRBV12-4,12,CASSPGARRAFF
TRBJ2-1,TRBV5-5,15,CASSLIEGGVNEQFF
TRBJ1-4,TRBV6-2/TRBV6-3,14,CASSYGIGRDKLFF
TRBJ2-1,TRBV7-2,15,CASSLMRGGFNEQFF
TRBJ2-7,TRBV4-2,16,CASSQERDRGSDEQYF
TRBJ2-2,TRBV4-2,16,CASRHTGPKNTGELFF
TRBJ1-1,TRBV5-8,13,CASPIHLNTEAFF
TRBJ2-7,TRBV11-1,13,CASSMGQQYEQYF
TRBJ1-5,TRBV3-1,15,CASSQGPNSNQPQHF
TRBJ1-1,TRBV7-2,15,CASSSLLVELDEAFF
TRBJ1-5,TRBV7-3,13,CASSFGGNQPQHF
TRBJ1-2,TRBV7-8,14,CASSPRPDRDEPTF
TRBJ2-1,TRBV5-5,13,CASSLSQYNEQFF
TRBJ2-7,TRBV7-3,14,CASSLILGNGEQYF
TRBJ2-1,TRBV5-6,14,CASSLGTVYNEQFF
TRBJ2-1,TRBV7-9,14,CASSAGQGSVEQFF
TRBJ2-1,TRBV10-3,12,CAIRVQNNEQFF
TRBJ2-5,TRBV14,15,CASSQDRGNQETQYF
TRBJ2-7,TRBV29-1,13,CSGGGEQSYEQYF
TRBJ2-7,TRBV20-1,12,CSATASPYEQYF
TRBJ2-3,TRBV27,14,CASSSPQKTDTQYF
TRBJ2-1,TRBV28,14,CASSEFGSYNEQFF
TRBJ1-1,TRBV19,11,CASSLGTEAFF
TRBJ1-1,TRBV5-1,16,CASSFPRDEVNTEAFF
TRBJ2-7,TRBV7-9,14,CASSLGTNSYEQYF
TRBJ1-1,TRBV6-2/TRBV6-3,13,CASSPKENTEAFF
TRBJ2-3,TRBV29-1,15,CSVEDVRTRLNTQYF
TRBJ1-2,TRBV4-3,15,CASSLRDRGTDGYTF
TRBJ2-3,TRBV7-2,12,CASSTGGAPQYF
TRBJ2-3,TRBV2,18,CASSHLSGLAGNQHTQYF
TRBJ2-7,TRBV28,14,CASRDSGSSYEQYF
TRBJ2-7,TRBV29-1,12,CSAVLWGGEQYF
TRBJ1-2,TRBV6-5,14,CASSTTGGNYGYTF
TRBJ2-5,TRBV25-1,15,CASSGWTSGRETQYF
TRBJ2-2,TRBV25-1,13,CASSERGSGELFF